The present TCR beta chain was sequenced within a study of T cells after yellow fever vaccination (dated by TCRdb to about 2019). For the study in its entirety: Libraries from fractions with low cell numbers were prepared with the SMART-Seq v4 Ultra Low Input RNA kit. Blood was collected at multiple timepoints before and after primary and secondary immunization, and bulk PBMC replicates and cell subsets were isolated. To follow T-cell clones before and after both primary and booster YFV17D yellow fever vaccination, bulk TCR alpha and beta repertoires underwent longitudinal sequencing. Two healthy male donors, one aged 18 to 30 and one aged 30 to 39 years, were included in the cohort. Study-wide findings and limitations: After the booster, most of the clones that had expanded following primary vaccination were detected again (96% of CD4 and around 88% of CD8), which suggests that memory was broadly maintained. A small fraction of clonotypes showed up in both the CD4 and CD8 compartments, probably as a result of convergent recombination. Only two donors were included in the study, so the extent to which the findings can be generalized is limited. Compared with the primary T-cell response, the secondary T-cell response was faster but weaker, reaching its peak on day 5 rather than on day 15. FACS-sorted repertoires could contain abundant contaminating clonotypes from the bulk population, so computational filtering was required.

In regard to this clonotype: This receptor's antigen is unknown. No per-base quality is available; no much larger clone lies one base away.

The meaning of the sample's treatment or condition label: live attenuated yellow fever vaccine strain. At each blood-draw timepoint, two biological replicates of bulk PBMCs were obtained. PBMCs were isolated from peripheral blood using a standard Ficoll-Paque protocol. RNA was extracted with TriZol from bulk PBMCs, CD4 and CD8 fractions, and dextramer-positive and dextramer-negative fractions. TCR cDNA was made using 5'RACE template switching, a step that added a universal primer site and unique molecular identifiers. Priming for cDNA synthesis came from both the TCR alpha and TCR beta constant segments. Library amplification involved two PCR steps, and the second step added sample barcodes and sequencing adapters. Sequencing of libraries was performed on Illumina HiSeq 2500 (2x100 bp) or NovaSeq (2x150 bp). As for the authors' bioinformatics: Demultiplexing of reads and collapsing into UMI consensus sequences were performed with MIGEC, and V(D)J alignment was carried out with MiXCR. Clonotypes responding to the vaccine were identified with edgeR on replicate PBMC samples, with the criteria of FDR below 0.01 and a log2 fold change above 5 up to day 15. Each bulk clonotype was labeled CD4 or CD8 based on which sequenced repertoire, CD4 or CD8, contained the clonotype at higher abundance. The public reads were run again by TCRdb, first through fastp at Q25 and then through MiXCR, and only productive beta chains were kept. Entries that share a CDR3 protein sequence are merged under the most common genes and DNA. These V and J calls originate from TCRdb's pipeline instead of the authors' own analysis. For this sample the table gives 300,000 to 400,000 distinct CDR3 sequences, of which less than 9.5% were detected only once. The top ten clones comprise roughly 18% of the sample.

The TCR comes from a man aged 18 to 29 who received the YFV17D yellow fever vaccine. Sequences were derived from PBMCs, sampled 45 days after the first yellow fever vaccination.

The nucleotide sequence reads TGTGCCAGCAGCTTGGCCGGGCCGCGGAGACCCGTCACAGATACGCAGTATTTT. Its coded protein is CASSLAGPRRPVTDTQYF. The chain uses TRBV5-6 and TRBJ2-3; the D gene is unclear. From its cysteine to its phenylalanine, the CDR3 spans 18 amino acids. CDR3 DNA is the only sequence kept; it has 54 bases, read in frame from the first base. Based on the germline V gene, the CDR1 and CDR2 sequences are SGHDT and YYEEEE. The trim is 0 bases for V and 2 bases for J, with a gap of 19 bases between the germline ends.